This passage covers 32 T cell receptor beta chains from one sample sequenced in a study of technical replicates of blood from several donors. This table comes from immunoSEQ multiplex PCR, and its TCRdb copy is limited to in-frame clones, with some not included. This repertoire shows roughly 62,000 clones, roughly 89% found once; its top ten account for more than 4.5%. The sample taken for sequencing was PBMCs. The source of these receptors is a human donor in good health. Some clones in this sample may be carry-over from other donors' samples.

The CDR3 loop is CASSVAPANSGANVLTF. CDR3 in DNA: TGTGCCAGCAGCGTAGCTCCTGCTAACTCTGGGGCCAACGTCCTGACTTTC. The chain couples TRBV9 to TRBJ2-6; D not resolved. The CDR3 sequence is 17 residues long. The ends were cut back, 0 bases at V and 0 bases at J, with 10 bases in the middle. The germline V gene encodes CDR1 SGDLS and CDR2 YYNGEE. Supplemented by reference TRBV9 and TRBJ2-6, the full variable domain reads DSGVTQTPKHLITATGQRVTLRCSPRSGDLSVYWYQQSLDQGLQFLIQYYNGEERAKGNILERFSAQQFPDLHSELNLSSLELGDSALYFCASSVAPANSGANVLTFGAGSRLTVL.

V and J are TRBV4-3 and TRBJ2-5; a possible D gene is TRBD2 (6 bases). Germline V lookup: CDR1 LGHNA, CDR2 YSLEER. The CDR3 contains 14 residues. V lost 4 bases and J 3 bases, leaving 12 bases between the germline ends. For the CDR3, the DNA is TGCGCCAGCAGCCGGACGCGGGGAGAAGAGACCCAGTACTTC. Amino acids: CASSRTRGEETQYF.

This sequence joins TRBV18 and TRBJ1-3; D remains unclear. V was cut by 2 bases and J by 0 bases, with 8 bases left in between. Germline CDR1 and CDR2: KGHSH and LQKENI. CDR3 size: 15 residues. CDR3 in amino acids: CASSPVSGSGNTIYF. The DNA for the CDR3 is TGTGCCAGCTCACCAGTTTCGGGCTCTGGAAACACCATATATTTT.

This clone was found once. The chain has TRBV4-3 and TRBJ2-7; D perhaps matches TRBD2 (6 bases). The V end was cut by 1 base, the J end by 3 bases, with 16 bases between. CDR3 size: 16 residues. Germline CDR1 LGHNA, CDR2 YSLEER. The CDR3 DNA is TGCGCCAGCAGCCAAGCGGCTACCGGGACTTTCTACGAGCAGTACTTC. As protein: CASSQAATGTFYEQYF.

Notes on this clone: Mismatch with germline at one junction end may stem from a read error. The chain uses TRBV7-9 and TRBJ2-7; 10 bases fit TRBD2. The CDR3 runs to 15 residues. Germline V CDR1 and CDR2: SEHNR, FQNEAQ (reference sequence). As DNA, the CDR3 is TGTGTCAGCACCCGGGGAAGCGGGAGGGACTACGAGCAGTACTTC. Translating it yields CVSTRGSGRDYEQYF.

The genes are TRBV7-3 and TRBJ2-2, with 11 bases matching TRBD2. Germline trimming cut 5 bases from V and 6 bases from J; bases unmatched to any gene: 5. Germline lookup yields CDR1 SGHTA and CDR2 FQGTGA. The CDR3 runs 15 residues. The CDR3 loop is CASSPGLAGAGELFF. CDR3 in DNA: TGTGCCAGCAGCCCCGGACTAGCGGGTGCCGGGGAGCTGTTTTTT.

This chain connects TRBV6-1 to TRBJ1-2; D remains unclear. V dropped 1 base and J dropped 4 bases, with 13 bases sitting between them. This CDR3 comprises 15 residues. CDR1 is MNHNS, CDR2 SASEGT, per germline. In DNA, the CDR3 is TGTGCCAGCAGTGAAGGTATCGGGAGTATCTATGGCTACACCTTC. This gives the protein CASSEGIGSIYGYTF.

The chain is built from TRBV15 and TRBJ1-3; D gene ambiguous. The germline CDR1 and CDR2 sequences are LNHNV and YYDKDF (reference sequence). Trimming stripped 0 bases from V and 4 bases from J, with 10 bases between. This CDR3 comprises 15 residues. CDR3 sequence (DNA): TGTGCCACCAGCAGAGATCTGGCAGTCGGAAACACCATATATTTT. This encodes CATSRDLAVGNTIYF.

Written as DNA, the CDR3 is TGCAGCGTTGATTCGGCAGGGGGGACGAACACCGGGGAGCTGTTTTTT. Encoded protein: CSVDSAGGTNTGELFF. This rearrangement joins TRBV29-1 to TRBJ2-2; D is possibly TRBD1 (7 bases). V was pared by 3 bases and J by 0 bases, with 14 bases between. The CDR3 is made up of 16 amino acids. Germline CDR1 SQVTM, CDR2 ANQGSEA.

V and J are TRBV7-9 and TRBJ2-3, with D possibly matching TRBD2 (6 bases). This CDR3 has 15 residues. V shed 3 bases and J shed 2 bases, with 12 bases lying between them. From germline, CDR1 is SEHNR and CDR2 FQNEAQ (reference sequence). The CDR3 loop is CASSFGRRDTDTQYF. The DNA for the CDR3 is TGTGCCAGCAGCTTCGGACGGAGGGACACAGATACGCAGTATTTT.

The rearrangement uses TRBV7-3 and TRBJ1-1; 7 bases agree with TRBD1. Germline CDR1 SGHTA, CDR2 FQGTGA. The CDR3 spans 19 residues. V was pared by 4 bases and J by 0 bases, with 17 bases of the junction left unmatched. The CDR3 nucleotides are TGTGCCAGCAGCTCGCCCCCTGGGACAGCTAGAGGAGTGAACACTGAAGCTTTCTTT. It encodes CASSSPPGTARGVNTEAFF.

V is TRBV7-9 and J is TRBJ2-7, with TRBD1 matching over 8 bases. Germline V gives CDR1 SEHNR, CDR2 FQNEAQ (reference sequence). The V gene end was trimmed by 5 bases and the J gene end by 3 bases; junction bases not matched to a gene: 9. CDR3 length equals 15 residues. As DNA, the CDR3 is TGTGCCAGCAGCGGGACCGGGACAGGCCACTACGAGCAGTACTTC. It is translated as CASSGTGTGHYEQYF.

CDR3 region: CASSLGAHNEQFF. The CDR3 coding sequence is TGCGCCAGCAGCTTGGGGGCCCACAATGAGCAGTTCTTC. The rearrangement uses TRBV5-1 and TRBJ2-1; D unresolved. The V end lost 0 bases, the J end lost 5 bases, and 6 bases lay between the germline ends. This CDR3 region has 13 residues. Germline loops: CDR1 SGHRS, CDR2 YFSETQ.

The chain couples TRBV18 to TRBJ2-5; possible D gene TRBD1, 6 bases. CDR1 is KGHSH, CDR2 LQKENI, per germline. The CDR3 runs to 15 residues. V was trimmed by 2 bases and J by 5 bases, leaving 15 bases between them. The CDR3 sequence: CASSPSRGIRETQYF. The CDR3 DNA is TGTGCCAGCTCACCATCCAGGGGAATAAGGGAGACCCAGTACTTC.

This chain uses TRBV7-9 with TRBJ2-1, with 10 nucleotides matching TRBD2. The CDR3 has 14 residues. CDR1 and CDR2 (germline): SEHNR, FQNEAQ (reference sequence). V dropped 5 bases and J dropped 8; count of bases not matched to a gene: 6. The CDR3 is CASSLGTSVHEQFF. CDR3 coding DNA: TGTGCCAGCAGCCTCGGGACTAGCGTGCATGAGCAGTTCTTC.

The chain uses TRBV18 and TRBJ2-2; D remains ambiguous. The germline V gene has CDR1 KGHSH and CDR2 LQKENI. V gave up 6 bases and J gave up 1 base, with 6 bases separating them. CDR3 length equals 13 residues. The CDR3 sequence is CASSLKNTGELFF. The CDR3 bases are TGTGCCAGCTCCCTTAAGAACACCGGGGAGCTGTTTTTT. Drawing the rest from reference TRBV18 and TRBJ2-2, the complete variable domain is NAGVMQNPRHLVRRRGQEARLRCSPMKGHSHVYWYRQLPEEGLKFMVYLQKENIIDESGMPKERFSAEFPKEGPSILRIQQVVRGDSAAYFCASSLKNTGELFFGEGSRLTVL.

The CDR3 reads CASNDRGALNTEAFF. Written as DNA, the CDR3 is TGTGCCAGCAACGACAGGGGGGCATTGAACACTGAAGCTTTCTTT. V gene TRBV6-1 combines with J gene TRBJ1-1, with 9 bases identical to TRBD1. Trimming took 7 bases from V and 0 from J; bases not matched to a gene: 6. Germline V gene lookup returns CDR1 MNHNS and CDR2 SASEGT. This CDR3 is 15 amino acids long.

This sequence joins TRBV11-2 and TRBJ2-1; 10 bases agree with TRBD2. V trimming: 5 bases; J trimming: 6 bases; junction bases outside the gene matches: 10. This CDR3 has 16 residues. The germline CDR1 and CDR2 sequences are SGHAT and FQNNGV. Here the CDR3 reads CASSLGGTSAGNEQFF. CDR3 coding DNA: TGTGCCAGCAGCCTGGGAGGGACTAGCGCTGGCAATGAGCAGTTCTTC.

This chain links TRBV21-1 with TRBJ2-7; the listed D gene, TRBD2, was not tested against the DNA. TRBV21-1 is a pseudogene locus. The CDR3 is 12 amino acids. CDR3 sequence reads: CARGGEAYEQYF. In DNA form, the CDR3 reads TGTGCCCGAGGGGGGGAAGCCTACGAGCAGTACTTC.

This clone came up a few times. The chain is built from TRBV9 and TRBJ1-4; D not resolved. Germline V gene sequence: CDR1 SGDLS, CDR2 YYNGEE. Trimming left V 3 bases short and J 4 bases short, with 13 bases between. This CDR3 contains 15 residues. CDR3 sequence (DNA): TGTGCCAGCAGCGCGCAGGATTGTCTTAATGAAAAACTGTTTTTT. It specifies CASSAQDCLNEKLFF.

The chain carries TRBV19 and TRBJ2-6; D possibly corresponds to TRBD2 (5 bases). Germline V lookup: CDR1 LNHDA, CDR2 SQIVND (reference sequence). Trimming took off 2 bases at V and 2 bases at J, with 7 bases between the two ends. The CDR3 contains 15 residues. The CDR3 is CASSIRRAGANVLTF. CDR3 DNA: TGTGCCAGTAGTATACGGCGGGCTGGGGCCAACGTCCTGACTTTC.

V usage is TRBV4-1 and J usage is TRBJ1-4; D is unclear. V gave up 3 bases and J gave up 4 bases, with 9 bases separating them. From germline, CDR1 is MGHRA and CDR2 YSYEKL. The CDR3 length is 14 residues. CDR3 nucleotides: TGCGCCAGCAGCCACCAGAGGCATAATGAAAAACTGTTTTTT. Translation: CASSHQRHNEKLFF.

CDR3 in amino acids: CASSQDRQGGDKKLFF. DNA for the CDR3: TGCGCCAGCAGCCAAGATCGACAGGGTGGGGACAAAAAACTGTTTTTT. V gene TRBV4-1 combines with J gene TRBJ1-4, with TRBD1 matching over 7 bases. The CDR3 covers 16 residues. The V segment lost 0 bases and the J segment 9 bases; nucleotides outside the gene matches: 10. The germline V gene encodes CDR1 MGHRA and CDR2 YSYEKL.

This sequence joins TRBV27 and TRBJ1-2, with 7 bases aligning to TRBD1. Germline assignment: CDR1 MNHEY and CDR2 SMNVEV (reference sequence). Germline trimming cut 6 bases from V and 4 bases from J; bases unmatched to any gene: 14. The CDR3 runs to 16 residues. The CDR3 is CASSYSQGSFLYGYTF. CDR3 DNA: TGTGCCAGCAGCTACTCACAGGGGTCGTTCCTCTATGGCTACACCTTC.

V and J are TRBV7-2 and TRBJ2-5; D perhaps matches TRBD2 (5 bases). The V and J ends lost 6 bases and 5 bases respectively, with 19 bases between them. This CDR3 is 15 amino acids long. Germline V lookup: CDR1 SGHTA, CDR2 FQGNSA. The CDR3 here is CASRYTSRGWETQYF. The CDR3 DNA sequence: TGTGCCAGCAGATACACGTCTCGGGGTTGGGAGACCCAGTACTTC.

This clone has a handful of counts. This chain joins TRBV7-9 and TRBJ2-7; 7 bases line up with TRBD2. This CDR3 contains 15 residues. Looked up from germline, CDR1 is SEHNR and CDR2 is FQNEAQ (reference sequence). With V trimmed by 4 bases and J by 0 bases, 6 bases remained unmatched. Written as DNA, the CDR3 is TGTGCCAGCAGCTCAGCTAGCGGTCGCTCCTACGAGCAGTACTTC. Protein product: CASSSASGRSYEQYF.

The chain has TRBV7-9 and TRBJ1-6, with D possibly TRBD1 on 5 matching bases. Germline loops: CDR1 SEHNR, CDR2 FQNEAQ (reference sequence). V lost 1 base and J lost 10, with 11 bases in between. The CDR3 has 14 residues. The CDR3 DNA reads TGTGCCAGCAGCTTAGAAGGGGTGGGGTCACCCCTCCACTTT. Translated: CASSLEGVGSPLHF.

This rearrangement joins TRBV19 to TRBJ2-7; 12 bases are a match to TRBD2. This CDR3 spans 16 amino acids. Germline trimming cut 5 bases from V and 7 bases from J; bases unmatched to any gene: 12. Germline V gene sequence: CDR1 LNHDA, CDR2 SQIVND (reference sequence). DNA of the CDR3: TGTGCCAGTAGTCCACGGTGGACTAGCGGGACTGAAGAGCAGTACTTC. It specifies CASSPRWTSGTEEQYF.

V and J are TRBV5-5 and TRBJ2-7; no reliable D call. The V gene's germline CDR1 is SGHKS and CDR2 YYEKEE (reference sequence). The CDR3 spans 12 residues. Trimming pared 0 bases from V and 4 bases from J, leaving 5 bases between. CDR3 amino acids: CASSLGHYEQYF. The CDR3 nucleotides read TGTGCCAGCAGCTTGGGACATTACGAGCAGTACTTC.

The chain combines TRBV7-6 with TRBJ2-6; 10 nucleotides align to TRBD1. Germline assignment: CDR1 SGHVS and CDR2 FNYEAQ. Trimming removed 2 bases from V and 0 bases from J; junction bases left unmatched: 1. The CDR3 has 17 amino acids. The CDR3 is CASSLRDRGSGANVLTF. The CDR3 region has the DNA TGTGCCAGCAGCTTAAGGGACAGGGGCTCTGGGGCCAACGTCCTGACTTTC. Filled out from reference TRBV7-6 and TRBJ2-6, the complete variable domain reads GAGVSQSPRYKVTKRGQDVALRCDPISGHVSLYWYRQALGQGPEFLTYFNYEAQQDKSGLPNDRFSAERPEGSISTLTIQRTEQRDSAMYRCASSLRDRGSGANVLTFGAGSRLTVL.

This clone was recorded a few times. The J gene is TRBJ1-1, the V gene TRBV18, with 8 positions matching TRBD1. Losses at the gene ends were 6 bases for V and 1 base for J; bases not matched to a gene: 7. This CDR3 comprises 15 residues. Germline V gene lookup returns CDR1 KGHSH and CDR2 LQKENI. Written as DNA, the CDR3 is TGTGCCAGCTCTCAGACGGACAGGGCGAACACTGAAGCTTTCTTT. It codes for CASSQTDRANTEAFF.

This chain uses TRBV7-6 with TRBJ2-2; the D is unclear. CDR1 is SGHVS, CDR2 FNYEAQ, per germline. The V gene lost 7 bases and the J gene lost 5 bases, with 11 bases spanning the gap. This CDR3 is built from 13 residues. CDR3 coding DNA: TGTGCCAGCATCATGACTGGAACCGGGGAGCTGTTTTTT. Translation: CASIMTGTGELFF.